This T cell receptor beta chain was obtained from a study of T cell changes during pregnancy in multiple sclerosis. Libraries were prepared by immunoSEQ multiplex PCR; TCRdb keeps only in-frame clonotypes and omits some of them. Of tens of thousands of clones listed, roughly 91% were seen once; the top ten hold approximately 0.27%. The germline gives CDR1 LNHNV, CDR2 YYDKDF (reference sequence). This CDR3 is 17 amino acids long. V was pared by 3 bases and J by 4 bases, with 6 bases of the junction left unmatched. Sequenced here: CD4+ T cells from peripheral blood mononuclear cells, sampled in the second trimester of pregnancy. J is TRBJ2-1 and V is TRBV15, with 13 bases that match TRBD2. This receptor was taken from a female donor with multiple sclerosis, enrolled in a pregnancy study. CDR3 nucleotides: TGTGCCACCAGCAGGGGGGGACTAGCGGGGCGATACAATGAGCAGTTCTTC. Its protein is CATSRGGLAGRYNEQFF.